Here is one TCR beta chain with its context. Its antigen remains unidentified. The data originate from a study of cytomegalovirus exposure and HLA in healthy donors. The study, taken as a whole, reports: A classifier reportedly called cytomegalovirus status with high sensitivity and specificity. Per a prior analysis, the majority of TCR beta V segments were productive roughly 87% or roughly 30% of the time.

Germline CDR1 is MNHEY and CDR2 is SVGAGI. Trimming removed 6 bases from V and 7 bases from J, with 18 bases in between. The CDR3 is 14 amino acids. 60 Vbeta and 13 Jbeta primers were used in PCR. Sequenced by immunoSEQ multiplex PCR; TCRdb stores in-frame clones only, minus some. The repertoire has approximately 61,000 clones, about four fifths of them found once; the top ten carry roughly half. The receptor was derived from a man in his fifties or sixties in good health and CMV-seropositive. The chain combines TRBV6-5 with TRBJ1-2; perhaps TRBD1 as D (6 bases). The material sequenced was PBMCs. CDR3 DNA sequence: TGTGCCAGCAGGGCGCCAGGGGCAGTTGCTGGCTACACCTTC. Translating it yields CASRAPGAVAGYTF.